This TCR beta chain originates from a study of blood T cell repertoires in COVID-19 (TCRdb year 2020). At the level of the whole study: Samples covering the acute and convalescent phases of COVID-19 were provided by collaborators in the United States, Italy and Spain. Samples came from the ongoing ImmuneRACE study (first 160 participants) plus 1,254 subjects from 6 global collaborators. Nearly every sample came with metadata listing a de-identified subject ID, COVID-19 status, age in years and sex. Deeply sampled blood TCRbeta repertoires from subjects exposed to, actively infected with, or recovered from COVID-19 were included in the dataset. The repertoires were made available in a free public database intended to serve as a resource for research on the immune response to SARS-CoV-2. The material from the prospective study consisted of cDNA or gDNA derived from T cells, B-cell-depleted T cells, or PBMCs. Where available, HLA class I and class II types were taken from metadata supplied by the sample provider and were not determined by assay-based typing.

Each collaborating institution followed its own protocols to collect whole blood in K2EDTA tubes. For TCRbeta analysis, collaborators shipped samples as frozen whole blood, isolated PBMCs, or DNA extracted from either of those sample types. TCRbeta CDR3 regions were amplified from genomic DNA by means of the immunoSEQ Assay, a bias-controlled multiplex PCR. Under the source paper's analysis protocol: Within the assay, amplification of reference gene primers was used to estimate how many nucleated cells each sample contained. To quantify the absolute abundance of each unique TCRbeta CDR3 rearrangement, sequence reads were collapsed and filtered. Productive Simpson clonality was computed per sample as the square root of Simpson's diversity index over productive rearrangements. In TCRdb, the immuneACCESS table is reduced to in-frame sequences with V and J assigned. These tables do not hold every clone; where another copy was compared, an unresolved V gene accounts for under half, and the others remain unexplained. Clone size and the V and J calls come from that table; the DNA yielded D and trimming. The sample data list about 260,000 clones, and around 90% of these were observed just once. 3.7% of the sample goes to the ten largest clones.

Trimming at the junction amounts to 2 bases on V and 4 bases on J, and the germline ends lie 20 bases apart. Spanning cysteine to phenylalanine, the CDR3 consists of 17 amino acids. The only DNA kept is the CDR3, 51 bases in frame from the first base. As encoded in the germline V gene, CDR1 is MGHRA while CDR2 is YSYEKL. The paper as a whole reports these results and caveats: Clinical and demographic metadata were provided uncurated, with the amount varying by source and participant.

This clone is a singleton in its sample. The clone's antigen remains unknown. No clone much larger than this one lies a single base away; base qualities are absent. This receptor chain uses TRBV4-1 and TRBJ1-2; there is no confident call for the D gene. Sequencing was done on a sample of peripheral blood. The source is a woman aged 40 to 55 with acute or convalescent COVID-19. The CDR3 sequence is CASSQPGVDPRGYGYTF. Here is the DNA: TGCGCCAGCAGCCAACCTGGCGTCGACCCGCGAGGCTATGGCTACACCTTC.